This T cell receptor beta chain was identified during a study of Ad26.COV2.S vaccination and SARS-CoV-2 variants. Assay: immunoSEQ multiplex PCR; the TCRdb copy retains only in-frame clones and omits some. In the table there are around 340,000 clones, about 87% of which are singletons. The germline V gene encodes CDR1 SGDLS and CDR2 YYNGEE. V dropped 4 bases and J dropped 0 bases, with 13 bases sitting between them. This CDR3 region has 16 residues. Indicated treatment: 15 to 20 received Ad26.COV2.S at low or high dose, single or two shots; about 5 received placebo; per-sample allocation not given. Sampling was performed 63 days after the first vaccine or placebo injection.

The specimen was peripheral blood, collected in a trial of Ad26.COV2.S vaccine versus placebo. The genes are TRBV9 and TRBJ2-2; D perhaps matches TRBD2 (5 bases). This clonotype was obtained from a person aged 18 to 59 who received the Ad26.COV2.S COVID-19 vaccine or a placebo. The CDR3 region has the DNA TGTGCCAGCAGCCCCAGCGGACGTGCGAACACCGGGGAGCTGTTTTTT. Translating it yields CASSPSGRANTGELFF.